The clone carrying this TCR beta chain has a handful of counts. Its antigen is still unknown. These data are taken from a study of T cell repertoires in cytomegalovirus infection. Whole-study context: As its CMV epitopes, the study selected recently identified HLA-C-restricted and well-studied HLA-B-restricted targets. Shared public TCR beta signatures pointed to both CMV infection and a matching HLA type. Study-level points and caveats: CMV carriers having the relevant HLA were flagged by cumulative public TCR beta family frequency. What dominated the ex vivo response were HLA-C-restricted CMV-specific TCR beta clonotypes.

Each CDR3 protein gets one entry after TCRdb re-called the reads with MiXCR. The sample lists around 750,000 distinct CDR3 sequences, 32% occurring once. The material was cultured CD8+ T cells from PBMCs, obtained from culture after CMV antigen stimulation. The source is a human donor in good health (CMV status not recorded). Some clones in this sample may be carry-over from other donors' samples.

The CDR3 coding sequence is TGTGCCAGCAGTGATTCGTCGTTCTACGAGCAGTACTTC. This encodes CASSDSSFYEQYF. The chain is built from TRBV2 and TRBJ2-7; D remains ambiguous. The germline gives CDR1 SNHLY, CDR2 FYNNEI. The CDR3 runs to 13 residues. Trimming took 3 bases from V and 3 from J, leaving 9 bases between them. The full variable domain, completed using reference TRBV2 and TRBJ2-7, is EPEVTQTPSHQVTQMGQEVILRCVPISNHLYFYWYRQILGQKVEFLVSFYNNEISEKSEIFDDQFSVERPDGSNFTLKIRSTKLEDSAMYFCASSDSSFYEQYFGPGTRLTVT.